Listed here are 12 T cell receptor beta chains from one sample, sequenced in a study of CXCR3-negative and CXCR3-positive naive CD8 T cells. The libraries of TRB cDNA were constructed through 5' RACE using UMI labels. After re-calling the 5' RACE reads, TCRdb lists one entry per CDR3 protein, DNA absent. In all, the sample yields about 130,000 distinct CDR3 sequences. The sequenced sample consisted of naive CXCR3- CD8+ T cells from blood. Specified subset: CD45RO-CCR7+CD27+CD95- naive CD8+ T cells lacking CXCR3 (TNR3-). The receptors stem from a human donor in good health. Some clones in this sample may be carry-over from other donors' samples.

The genes are TRBV6-1 and TRBJ2-5; no DNA is available, so the TRBD1 call from TCRdb remains unchecked. Germline V lookup: CDR1 MNHNS, CDR2 SASEGT. The CDR3 extends over 16 amino acids. CDR3 loop: CASSEGRGVLQETQYF.

The genes are TRBV5-1 and TRBJ2-1. The CDR3 extends over 14 amino acids. Germline CDR1 reads SGHRS; CDR2 reads YFSETQ. The CDR3 is CASSLSSSYNEQFF.

The genes are TRBV29-1 and TRBJ1-3. This CDR3 has 11 amino acids. Germline CDR1 is SQVTM and CDR2 is ANQGSEA. CDR3 in amino acids: CSVELGNTIYF.

The chain joins TRBV29-1 to TRBJ1-2; TCRdb gives TRBD1 as the D gene, but with no DNA this cannot be confirmed. CDR3 length: 12 amino acids. Germline V gene sequence: CDR1 SQVTM, CDR2 ANQGSEA. CDR3 amino acids: CSVVTGLSGYTF.

The chain is built from TRBV27 and TRBJ2-7. The CDR3 is 14 amino acids. CDR1 is MNHEY and CDR2 is SMNVEV in the germline V gene (reference sequence). The CDR3 here is CASSLVLGPYEQYF.

The chain carries TRBV2 and TRBJ2-1; checking the TCRdb D call of TRBD2 is not possible without DNA. Looked up from germline, CDR1 is SNHLY and CDR2 is FYNNEI. CDR3 size: 18 residues. The CDR3 sequence is CATPGQTGLAGFYNEQFF.

This chain joins TRBV19 and TRBJ2-4. CDR1 and CDR2 (germline): LNHDA, SQIVND (reference sequence). The CDR3 length is 15 residues. This chain's CDR3 is CASSIGAVDGDIQYF.

The chain is built from TRBV5-4 and TRBJ2-2. This CDR3 is built from 16 residues. Germline V gene lookup returns CDR1 SGHNT and CDR2 YYREEE (reference sequence). The CDR3 is CASSLGGPMNTGELFF.

V gene TRBV28 combines with J gene TRBJ2-1; no DNA is available, so the TRBD2 call from TCRdb remains unchecked. The CDR3 is made up of 15 amino acids. Germline lookup yields CDR1 MDHEN and CDR2 SYDVKM. This CDR3 is CASSSRTSGVDEQFF.

This chain links TRBV18 with TRBJ2-7. There are 13 residues in the CDR3. Germline lookup yields CDR1 KGHSH and CDR2 LQKENI. The CDR3 region is CASSPPESYEQYF. The whole variable domain, filled in from reference TRBV18 and TRBJ2-7, reads NAGVMQNPRHLVRRRGQEARLRCSPMKGHSHVYWYRQLPEEGLKFMVYLQKENIIDESGMPKERFSAEFPKEGPSILRIQQVVRGDSAAYFCASSPPESYEQYFGPGTRLTVT.

The V call is TRBV29-1, the J call TRBJ1-1; the D call from TCRdb, TRBD1, cannot be confirmed without DNA. Per germline, CDR1 SQVTM and CDR2 ANQGSEA. CDR3 length: 11 amino acids. The CDR3 sequence is CSDNTGTEAFF. Full variable domain (outside the CDR3, taken from reference TRBV29-1 and TRBJ1-1): SAVISQKPSRDICQRGTSLTIQCQVDSQVTMMFWYRQQPGQSLTLIATANQGSEATYESGFVIDKFPISRPNLTFSTLTVSNMSPEDSSIYLCSDNTGTEAFFGQGTRLTVV.

The V gene is TRBV29-1, the J gene TRBJ2-7; checking the TCRdb D call of TRBD1 is not possible without DNA. The CDR3 spans 13 residues. Germline CDR1 reads SQVTM; CDR2 reads ANQGSEA. CDR3 protein: CSVEKTGFYEQYF.